This T cell receptor beta chain was sequenced during a study of blood T cells in healthy people across ages. CDR3 length equals 16 residues. The V gene lost 7 bases and the J gene lost 0 bases, with 19 bases spanning the gap. Germline-derived CDR1 and CDR2 are MDHEN and SYDVKM. Combining a sample-barcoded 5' primer with a J-beta primer mix, a second PCR ran for about 6 to 12 cycles. MiXCR, run by TCRdb on the 5' RACE reads, gives a single entry per CDR3 protein. The profile shows 1,500,000 or so distinct CDR3 sequences, approximately 42% of them singletons. Note on this clonotype: Its antigen is not known.

Findings and caveats of the study: More naive CD4+ cells and higher diversity were found in long-lived than in aged donors.

The rearrangement uses TRBV28 and TRBJ2-7; perhaps TRBD1 as D (7 bases). Sequenced sample: blood. This TCR was recovered from a woman younger than 35 in good health. The DNA for the CDR3 is TGTGCCAGCATCTCACCCGGAGGGGACAGCTCCTACGAGCAGTACTTC. This sequence encodes CASISPGGDSSYEQYF.